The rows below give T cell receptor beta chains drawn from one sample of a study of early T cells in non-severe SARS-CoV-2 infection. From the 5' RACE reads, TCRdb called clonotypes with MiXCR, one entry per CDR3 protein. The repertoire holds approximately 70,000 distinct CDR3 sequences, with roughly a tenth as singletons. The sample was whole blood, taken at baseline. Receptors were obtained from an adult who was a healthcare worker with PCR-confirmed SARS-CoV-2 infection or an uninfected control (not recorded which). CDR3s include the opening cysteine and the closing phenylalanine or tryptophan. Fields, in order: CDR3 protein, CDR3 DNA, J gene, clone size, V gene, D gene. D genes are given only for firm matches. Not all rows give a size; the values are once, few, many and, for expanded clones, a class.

CASSYSQGQGGYTF | TGTGCCAGCAGTTACTCCCAGGGGCAGGGTGGCTACACCTTC | TRBJ1-2 | many | TRBV6-5 | -
CASSPSDGTGGGYGYTF | TGTGCCAGCAGCCCTAGTGATGGGACAGGGGGCGGCTATGGCTACACCTTC | TRBJ1-2 | many | TRBV7-9 | TRBD1
CASKEGDLNTEAFF | TGTGCCAGTAAGGAAGGGGACTTGAACACTGAAGCTTTCTTT | TRBJ1-1 | few | TRBV19 | -
CASQRDQGPDTQYF | TGTGCCAGCCAGCGGGACCAAGGACCAGATACGCAGTATTTT | TRBJ2-3 | few | TRBV6-4 | TRBD2
CSARDTETEAFF | TGCAGTGCTAGAGATACAGAAACTGAAGCTTTCTTT | TRBJ1-1 | many | TRBV20-1 | -
CASSQGGLVTDTQYF | TGTGCCAGCAGCCAAGGGGGACTCGTGACAGATACGCAGTATTTT | TRBJ2-3 | few | TRBV3-1 | -
CASSLGGDTQYF | TGTGCCAGCAGTTTGGGAGGAGATACGCAGTATTTT | TRBJ2-3 | medium-sized | TRBV12-3/TRBV12-4 | -
CAWSGKDRFSGNTIYF | TGTGCCTGGAGTGGAAAGGACCGATTCTCTGGAAACACCATATATTTT | TRBJ1-3 | - | TRBV30 | -
CASSEWETGRDTQYF | TGCGCCAGCAGTGAGTGGGAAACAGGGAGAGATACGCAGTATTTT | TRBJ2-3 | - | TRBV10-2 | -
CASSPFSGEETQYF | TGCGCCAGCAGCCCATTCTCAGGCGAAGAGACCCAGTACTTC | TRBJ2-5 | many | TRBV4-1 | -
CASSLPGTEKNIQYF | TGCGCCAGCAGCTTGCCCGGGACGGAGAAAAACATTCAGTACTTC | TRBJ2-4 | few | TRBV5-1 | -
CASTGMNTEAFF | TGTGCCAGCACAGGCATGAACACTGAAGCTTTCTTT | TRBJ1-1 | few | TRBV6-1 | -
CASSTPTGGYTF | TGTGCCAGTAGTACCCCAACCGGGGGCTACACCTTC | TRBJ1-2 | few | TRBV19 | -
CASSLEGRDTEAFF | TGTGCCAGCAGCTTGGAGGGGCGGGACACTGAAGCTTTCTTT | TRBJ1-1 | few | TRBV7-6 | -
CASRRKGLAGGPVHEQFF | TGTGCCAGCAGACGTAAGGGACTAGCGGGGGGGCCGGTCCATGAGCAGTTCTTC | TRBJ2-1 | - | TRBV11-3 | TRBD2
CASALNRETGNQPQHF | TGTGCTAGTGCCCTTAACAGGGAAACCGGCAATCAGCCCCAGCATTTT | TRBJ1-5 | - | TRBV12-5 | -
CASSPPGVMNTEAFF | TGTGCCAGCTCACCCCCCGGGGTCATGAACACTGAAGCTTTCTTT | TRBJ1-1 | - | TRBV18 | -
CAIPRQGFTGELFF | TGTGCCATCCCCCGACAGGGGTTCACCGGGGAGCTGTTTTTT | TRBJ2-2 | many | TRBV10-3 | TRBD1
CASSLGAGSREQYF | TGTGCCAGCAGCTTAGGAGCGGGGTCGCGCGAGCAGTACTTC | TRBJ2-7 | - | TRBV11-3 | TRBD2
CASRRQGGYEQYF | TGTGCCAGTAGACGGCAGGGCGGCTACGAGCAGTACTTC | TRBJ2-7 | many | TRBV19 | -
CASSLGAGELFF | TGTGCCAGCAGCCTAGGCGCCGGGGAGCTGTTTTTT | TRBJ2-2 | - | TRBV9 | -
CASSQDRGTNEKLFF | TGTGCCAGCAGCCAAGATCGTGGGACTAATGAAAAACTGTTTTTT | TRBJ1-4 | many | TRBV14 | -
CSARPLGGIFSLSTDTQYF | TGCAGTGCTAGGCCCCTGGGGGGGATATTCTCCCTTAGCACAGATACGCAGTATTTT | TRBJ2-3 | many | TRBV20-1 | TRBD2
CASSFTSGGSNEQFF | TGTGCCAGCAGCTTCACTAGCGGGGGGAGCAATGAGCAGTTCTTC | TRBJ2-1 | many | TRBV7-2 | TRBD2
CASSETGTIYNEQFF | TGTGCCAGCAGCGAAACAGGGACAATCTACAATGAGCAGTTCTTC | TRBJ2-1 | many | TRBV7-3 | -
CASSVGPSPHNEKLFF | TGTGCCAGCAGTGTAGGCCCCTCACCCCATAATGAAAAACTGTTTTTT | TRBJ1-4 | - | TRBV6-5 | -
CASSFGTTNTGELFF | TGTGCCAGCAGTTTTGGGACAACGAACACCGGGGAGCTGTTTTTT | TRBJ2-2 | few | TRBV12-3/TRBV12-4 | -
CASSGSLQETQYF | TGTGCCAGCTCCGGGTCGCTACAAGAGACCCAGTACTTC | TRBJ2-5 | many | TRBV7-3 | -
CASSQTGQTEAFF | TGTGCCAGCTCACAGACAGGGCAAACTGAAGCTTTCTTT | TRBJ1-1 | few | TRBV18 | TRBD1
CASSRRGHEQYF | TGTGCCAGCAGCCGTCGTGGTCACGAGCAGTACTTC | TRBJ2-7 | few | TRBV9 | -
CASSFRGGTGELFF | TGCGCCAGCAGCTTCCGGGGCGGCACCGGGGAGCTGTTTTTT | TRBJ2-2 | few | TRBV5-1 | -
CASSPSTSGANVLTF | TGTGCCAGCAGCCCCAGTACCTCTGGGGCCAACGTCCTGACTTTC | TRBJ2-6 | few | TRBV5-5 | -
CASSLQGGNTIYF | TGCGCCAGCAGCTTGCAGGGTGGAAACACCATATATTTT | TRBJ1-3 | - | TRBV5-1 | -
CASSQNGGAGDTQYF | TGCGCCAGCAGCCAAAACGGGGGGGCGGGAGATACGCAGTATTTT | TRBJ2-3 | - | TRBV4-3 | TRBD2
CASSPGETEAFF | TGTGCCAGCAGTCCAGGGGAGACTGAAGCTTTCTTT | TRBJ1-1 | - | TRBV6-5 | -
CASSPSKDREKLFF | TGTGCCAGCAGTCCCAGCAAGGACAGGGAGAAACTGTTTTTT | TRBJ1-4 | - | TRBV12-3/TRBV12-4 | TRBD1
CASSYLSGVYPYEQYF | TGTGCCAGCAGTTATCTCTCGGGAGTCTATCCCTACGAGCAGTACTTC | TRBJ2-7 | few | TRBV7-9 | -
CSVGNSGADTDTQYF | TGCAGCGTAGGAAATAGCGGGGCTGACACAGATACGCAGTATTTT | TRBJ2-3 | many | TRBV29-1 | TRBD2
CASSPWGAGQNIQYF | TGTGCCAGCAGCCCTTGGGGAGCGGGCCAAAACATTCAGTACTTC | TRBJ2-4 | many | TRBV7-9 | -
CASSSPLSYEQYF | TGTGCCAGCAGCTCCCCACTATCATACGAGCAGTACTTC | TRBJ2-7 | many | TRBV7-8 | -
CASREPGTGETYEQYF | TGTGCCAGCAGAGAGCCCGGGACAGGGGAGACCTACGAGCAGTACTTC | TRBJ2-7 | many | TRBV2 | TRBD1
CASSTALGRRNYEQYF | TGTGCCAGCAGCACCGCCCTCGGGAGGAGGAACTACGAGCAGTACTTC | TRBJ2-7 | - | TRBV13 | TRBD2
CASTRNPPLAGTDTQYF | TGTGCCAGCACTCGGAACCCCCCTCTAGCGGGCACAGATACGCAGTATTTT | TRBJ2-3 | many | TRBV2 | TRBD2
CSASGALAEGGGELFF | TGCAGTGCTAGCGGGGCGCTAGCGGAGGGAGGCGGGGAGCTGTTTTTT | TRBJ2-2 | few | TRBV20-1 | TRBD2
CASSLGGDNQPQHF | TGTGCCAGCAGCTTGGGAGGGGACAATCAGCCCCAGCATTTT | TRBJ1-5 | - | TRBV7-9 | -
CASSRRGIDEKLFF | TGTGCCAGCTCCCGTAGGGGTATCGATGAAAAACTGTTTTTT | TRBJ1-4 | few | TRBV7-2 | -
CASSESAGNSYEQYF | TGCGCCAGCAGTGAGTCGGCAGGGAACTCCTACGAGCAGTACTTC | TRBJ2-7 | - | TRBV10-2 | -
CASNEQGVFQPQHF | TGTGCCAGTAACGAACAGGGGGTCTTTCAGCCCCAGCATTTT | TRBJ1-5 | many | TRBV19 | TRBD1
CASSEGGATPYEQYF | TGTGCCAGCAGCGAGGGGGGGGCGACTCCCTACGAGCAGTACTTC | TRBJ2-7 | - | TRBV3-2 | -
CASSLEGGLTDTQYF | TGTGCCAGCAGCTTAGAGGGGGGGCTCACAGATACGCAGTATTTT | TRBJ2-3 | - | TRBV11-3 | -
CAISDPGRTEAFF | TGTGCCATCAGTGACCCTGGGCGGACTGAAGCTTTCTTT | TRBJ1-1 | - | TRBV10-3 | -
CASRPITGTTYEQYF | TGTGCCAGCAGACCAATCACCGGGACAACCTACGAGCAGTACTTC | TRBJ2-7 | few | TRBV6-2/TRBV6-3 | -
CASSIRGGNIQYF | TGTGCCAGTAGTATTCGGGGCGGAAACATTCAGTACTTC | TRBJ2-4 | many | TRBV19 | -
CASSSAGLNQPQHF | TGTGCCAGCAGTTCCGCGGGGCTCAATCAGCCCCAGCATTTT | TRBJ1-5 | once | TRBV27 | -
CASSPDRALNEKLFF | TGTGCCAGCAGCCCTGACAGGGCCCTTAATGAAAAACTGTTTTTT | TRBJ1-4 | few | TRBV12-3/TRBV12-4 | TRBD1
CASGGENQPQHF | TGTGCCAGCGGGGGGGAAAATCAGCCCCAGCATTTT | TRBJ1-5 | - | TRBV7-9 | -
CASRVHSLGYTEAFF | TGTGCCAGCAGGGTGCACAGCCTCGGGTACACTGAAGCTTTCTTT | TRBJ1-1 | few | TRBV5-6 | -
CASRGITGELFF | TGTGCCAGCAGAGGGATCACCGGGGAGCTGTTTTTT | TRBJ2-2 | - | TRBV28 | -